Listed here is a single TCR beta chain. Its antigen is unknown. Base qualities are not at hand, and no much larger clone is one base apart. The CDR1 and CDR2 encoded by the germline V gene (reference sequence) are SGHKS and YYEKEE. The CDR3 covers 15 residues, taking in both the cysteine and the phenylalanine. Only the CDR3 DNA stays, 45 bases, in frame from base 1. V drops 7 bases and J drops 1 base, leaving 15 bases in between. The data derive from a study of response to subunit inactivated influenza vaccine (dated by TCRdb to between 2018 and 2020). With respect to the entire study: Deep quantitative T cell receptor repertoire profiling was used in the study to track responses to a trivalent subunit inactivated influenza vaccine. General study outcomes and caveats: The authors suggested that each seasonal influenza vaccination may recruit only a limited number of new T cells.

Library method: RT-PCR. Sequencing relied on an Illumina HiSeq 2500. TCRdb redid the processing of the public reads, applying fastp at Q25 and MiXCR, and retained in-frame beta chains. Rows with one shared CDR3 protein collapse into an entry with the most common genes and DNA. Within this sample are about 190,000 distinct CDR3 sequences, with approximately 15% of them counted one time only. The ten largest make up approximately 24% of the sample. The rearranged chain carries TRBV5-5 and TRBJ2-1; the D gene remains uncertain. This sample comprised CD8+ T cells sorted from PBMCs, obtained roughly 5 days after vaccination. The TCR was taken from a man aged 45-65 years who received an inactivated influenza vaccine. Donor details come from another sample of the same person, matched by shared clones. The bases are TGTGCCAGCGCGATCCGCGTGGGTTCCTACAATGAGCAGTTCTTC. This sequence encodes CASAIRVGSYNEQFF.